One sample yielded the 20 T cell receptor beta chains listed below, sequenced in a study of CD8+CD57+ T cells in acquired aplastic anemia. The TCR beta profiling, which covered VDJ combination and CDR3 sequence, was carried out using genomic DNA as the template. Each CDR3 protein gets one entry after TCRdb re-called the reads with MiXCR. The data contain 40,000 to 50,000 distinct CDR3 sequences, about 73% of them singletons. The specimen was sorted CD4+, CD8+, or CD8+CD57+ T cells (not recorded which) from PBMCs. The receptors come from a human donor in good health, serving as a control.

In its sample, this clonotype was seen once. The chain uses TRBV2 and TRBJ1-1; the D is unclear. The CDR3 is 11 amino acids. Trimming took off 10 bases at V and 1 base at J, with 7 bases between the two ends. CDR1 and CDR2 from the germline V gene are SNHLY and FYNNEI. CDR3 region: CATEANTEAFF. The CDR3 DNA reads as TGTGCCACCGAAGCGAACACTGAAGCTTTCTTT.

This clonotype was detected ten times or more. V gene TRBV12-3 or TRBV12-4 combines with J gene TRBJ1-5; D ambiguous. The CDR3 sequence is 14 residues long. V was shortened by 2 bases and J by 7 bases, with 12 bases between the two germline ends. CDR3: CASSLLGVKQPQHF. The CDR3 nucleotides are TGTGCCAGCAGTTTACTTGGGGTAAAACAGCCCCAGCATTTT.

The V call is TRBV9, the J call TRBJ1-2; no reliable D call. The CDR3 runs to 12 residues. Germline assignment: CDR1 SGDLS and CDR2 YYNGEE. The V end lost 0 bases, the J end lost 1 base, and 1 base lay between the germline ends. Written as DNA, the CDR3 is TGTGCCAGCAGCGTAGATAACTATGGCTACACCTTC. Protein product: CASSVDNYGYTF.

The table lists this clonotype with many counts. The CDR3 DNA reads as TGTGCCAGCAGGATAGCGGGAGGGCATCTCGAGCAGTACTTC. This sequence encodes CASRIAGGHLEQYF. This rearrangement joins TRBV28 to TRBJ2-7; 11 bases line up with TRBD2. The CDR3 length is 14 residues. Germline V gene lookup returns CDR1 MDHEN and CDR2 SYDVKM. Losses at the gene ends were 6 bases for V and 6 bases for J; bases not matched to a gene: 7. Full variable domain (outside the CDR3, taken from reference TRBV28 and TRBJ2-7): DVKVTQSSRYLVKRTGEKVFLECVQDMDHENMFWYRQDPGLGLRLIYFSYDVKMKEKGDIPEGYSVSREKKERFSLILESASTNQTSMYLCASRIAGGHLEQYFGPGTRLTVT.

This clonotype was observed a handful of times. CDR3 protein: CASSLASTDTQYF. The CDR3 DNA reads TGTGCCAGCAGCTTGGCCAGCACAGATACGCAGTATTTT. The chain has TRBV5-5 and TRBJ2-3, with D hard to call. V gave up 0 bases and J gave up 0 bases, with 2 bases separating them. There are 13 residues in the CDR3. CDR1 is SGHKS, CDR2 YYEKEE, per germline (reference sequence). Variable domain in full (rest from reference TRBV5-5 and TRBJ2-3): DAGVTQSPTHLIKTRGQQVTLRCSPISGHKSVSWYQQVLGQGPQFIFQYYEKEERGRGNFPDRFSARQFPNYSSELNVNALLLGDSALYLCASSLASTDTQYFGPGTRLTVL.

This clonotype was picked up one time. The chain uses TRBV24-1 and TRBJ2-5, with TRBD2 as a possible D gene (8 bases). V was shortened by 4 bases and J by 2 bases, with 22 bases between the two germline ends. CDR3 size: 18 residues. CDR1 and CDR2 (germline): KGHDR, SFDVKD. The DNA of the CDR3 is TGTGCCACCAGTGAAACCAGCGGGGGACAGAAGGGACAAGAGACCCAGTACTTC. It is translated as CATSETSGGQKGQETQYF.

The V gene is TRBV5-4, the J gene TRBJ2-7; 11 bases are shared with TRBD2. This CDR3 has 15 residues. J lost 1 base, V lost 5 bases, and 5 bases had no gene match. The germline V gene encodes CDR1 SGHNT and CDR2 YYREEE (reference sequence). The CDR3 DNA reads TGTGCCAGCAGTACTAGCGGGAGACCTTCCTACGAGCAGTACTTC. Its translation is CASSTSGRPSYEQYF.

The chain combines TRBV20-1 with TRBJ1-1; 12 bases are shared with TRBD1. This CDR3 is built from 17 residues. Germline V CDR1 and CDR2: DFQATT, SNEGSKA (reference sequence). Written as DNA, the CDR3 is TGCAATGCGGCCGGGACAGGGGGCGGGGTATTGGGCACTGAAGCTTTCTTT. This gives the protein CNAAGTGGGVLGTEAFF.

The V and J genes are TRBV25-1 and TRBJ2-7; D may be TRBD1 (6 bases). The V end was cut by 1 base, the J end by 6 bases, with 7 bases between. The CDR3 extends over 12 amino acids. Germline V lookup: CDR1 MGHDK, CDR2 SYGVNS. The CDR3 DNA is TGTGCCAGCAGTGAATCAGGGGTCGAGCAGTACTTC. Its protein product is CASSESGVEQYF.

The J gene is TRBJ2-7, the V gene TRBV25-1; weak D call: TRBD1 (6 bases). This CDR3 is built from 13 residues. Trimming took 9 bases from V and 3 from J, leaving 15 bases between them. Germline lookup yields CDR1 MGHDK and CDR2 SYGVNS. CDR3 protein: CASGPGQVYEQYF. The CDR3 DNA sequence: TGTGCCAGTGGACCGGGACAAGTCTACGAGCAGTACTTC.

The rearrangement joins TRBV7-2 to TRBJ2-7; 9 nucleotides agree with TRBD1. With 1 base clipped from V and 3 bases from J, the junction kept 1 base outside the gene matches. The CDR3 covers 14 residues. Germline V gene lookup returns CDR1 SGHTA and CDR2 FQGNSA. The CDR3 region has the DNA TGTGCCAGCAGCTTAGTGGGACAGGGCTACGAGCAGTACTTC. Its translation is CASSLVGQGYEQYF.

The chain is built from TRBV6-5 and TRBJ1-6; D remains ambiguous. The CDR3 consists of 13 residues. Germline CDR1 is MNHEY and CDR2 is SVGAGI. V lost 0 bases and J 13 bases, leaving 10 bases between the germline ends. The CDR3 sequence is CASSYSVLTPLHF. CDR3 bases: TGTGCCAGCAGTTACTCTGTGCTCACCCCCCTCCACTTT.

The chain combines TRBV2 with TRBJ2-5; maybe TRBD2 (5 bases). The germline CDR1 and CDR2 sequences are SNHLY and FYNNEI. The germline V and J ends were trimmed by 6 bases and 4 bases, with 12 bases remaining between them. This CDR3 comprises 13 residues. The CDR3 sequence is CASSSPRGETQYF. DNA for the CDR3: TGTGCCAGCAGCTCGCCTCGGGGAGAGACCCAGTACTTC. The full variable domain, with the rest looked up from reference TRBV2 and TRBJ2-5, is EPEVTQTPSHQVTQMGQEVILRCVPISNHLYFYWYRQILGQKVEFLVSFYNNEISEKSEIFDDQFSVERPDGSNFTLKIRSTKLEDSAMYFCASSSPRGETQYFGPGTRLLVL.

The rearrangement links TRBV15 to TRBJ2-7, with D unclear. Germline CDR1 LNHNV, CDR2 YYDKDF (reference sequence). The CDR3 runs to 13 residues. Between the trimmed V and J ends, which lost 6 bases and 3 bases, there was a span of 12 bases. DNA of the CDR3: TGTGCCACCAGAGACGGTGGGCTCTACGAGCAGTACTTC. It is translated as CATRDGGLYEQYF.

A remark on this clonotype: An end of the junction differs from the germline gene, which may be a read error. The V and J genes are TRBV9 and TRBJ2-7; the match to TRBD1 covers 7 bases. Germline CDR1 reads SGDLS; CDR2 reads YYNGEE. The CDR3 covers 13 residues. The CDR3 region has the DNA TGCGCCAGCAGCTACGGGACAGCCTACGAGCAGTACTTC. Amino acids: CASSYGTAYEQYF.

This chain connects TRBV20-1 to TRBJ1-4, with D maybe TRBD1 (6 bases). The CDR3 runs to 15 residues. Between the trimmed V and J ends, which lost 1 base and 8 bases, there was a span of 17 bases. Germline lookup yields CDR1 DFQATT and CDR2 SNEGSKA (reference sequence). The CDR3 is CSARATSGGWEKLFF. CDR3 bases: TGCAGTGCTAGAGCCACTTCCGGGGGCTGGGAAAAACTGTTTTTT.

The chain recombines TRBV5-6 with TRBJ1-5; D is possibly TRBD1 (5 bases). Germline V gives CDR1 SGHDT, CDR2 YYEEEE. The V end was cut by 0 bases, the J end by 3 bases, with 13 bases between. The CDR3 extends over 16 amino acids. The CDR3 spells CASSLGGHLLNQPQHF. The CDR3 DNA reads as TGTGCCAGCAGCTTGGGAGGACATCTCCTCAATCAGCCCCAGCATTTT.

By frequency in the sample, this clonotype is medium-sized. This CDR3 is CASTIGDRGVDEQYF. The CDR3 region has the DNA TGTGCCAGCACCATTGGGGACAGGGGAGTCGACGAGCAGTACTTC. The V gene is TRBV12-3 or TRBV12-4, the J gene TRBJ2-7; 10 bases align to TRBD1. The junction had 11 bases not matched to a gene; V was cut back by 7 bases and J by 5 bases. The CDR3 consists of 15 residues.

The table lists this clonotype with a count of one. One junction end disagrees with the germline gene, perhaps due to a read error. V is TRBV15 and J is TRBJ2-7; weak D call: TRBD1 (6 bases). There are 12 residues in the CDR3. Germline CDR1 and CDR2: LNHNV and YYDKDF (reference sequence). CDR3 amino acids: CATSSNRDQTHF. CDR3 in DNA: TGTGCCACCAGTAGTAACAGGGACCAGACTCACTTC.

J is TRBJ1-2 and V is TRBV7-9; D is unresolved. Trimming removed 1 base from V and 6 bases from J, with 15 bases in between. Germline CDR1 SEHNR, CDR2 FQNEAQ (reference sequence). This CDR3 comprises 15 residues. CDR3 sequence reads: CASSLEANALNGYTF. CDR3 nucleotides: TGTGCCAGCAGCTTAGAGGCAAATGCATTGAATGGCTACACCTTC.